This T cell receptor beta chain was identified during a study of T cells after posttransplantation cyclophosphamide. General study results and limits: Recipient CMV seropositivity and CMV reactivation strongly tracked TRB clonality. TRB overlap between skin or GI tissue T cells and blood was limited. Donor CD8+ memory clones often dominated recipient blood repertoires at later times.

Here immunoSEQ multiplex PCR was the method, and the copy in TCRdb shows in-frame clones only, minus some. The table lists about 20,000 clones, 75% to 90% of them singletons. Germline V CDR1 and CDR2: SGHTA, FQGNSA. The CDR3 contains 12 residues. V shed 5 bases and J 10 bases; nucleotides not matched to a gene: 7. To note about this clone: Its antigen is as yet unknown.

Sampled 1 year posttransplant, controls received myeloablative marrow transplants, methotrexate and a calcineurin inhibitor. The specimen was PBMCs, collected roughly 350 days after allogeneic stem cell transplant with calcineurin inhibitor and methotrexate. The TCR comes from a female patient between 30 and 45 years old who received an allogeneic stem cell transplant from an unrelated donor, was CMV-positive, and had acute and chronic GVHD. The graft donor may account for some of the T cells. This rearrangement joins TRBV7-2 to TRBJ1-1; TRBD1 aligns across 7 bases. The CDR3 DNA reads TGTGCCAGCAGCAGCCGGACAGGAGTAGCTTTCTTT. Translation: CASSSRTGVAFF.